This TCR beta chain is from a study of blood T cell repertoires in COVID-19. Overall study context: Acute and convalescent COVID-19 specimens originated in the United States, Italy and Spain.

Per the original methods: Nucleated cell number was recorded as an estimate derived from reference gene primer amplification. Libraries were prepared by immunoSEQ multiplex PCR; TCRdb keeps only in-frame clonotypes and omits some of them. V and J calls and clone size follow that table, whereas D and trimming were derived from the DNA. There are about 35,000 clones in the sample; roughly 85% occur only once, and approximately 3.3% lies in the top ten. This CDR3 contains 17 residues. V was pared by 4 bases and J by 0 bases, with 19 bases between. The germline gives CDR1 SGHTS, CDR2 YDEGEE. The clonotype comes from a man in his fifties with acute or convalescent COVID-19. Sample: peripheral blood. V and J are TRBV5-8 and TRBJ2-5; a weak D match, TRBD2 (5 bases). The CDR3 bases are TGTGCCAGCAGCCAAAGAACTAGTACCCCGTACCAAGAGACCCAGTACTTC. It is translated as CASSQRTSTPYQETQYF.